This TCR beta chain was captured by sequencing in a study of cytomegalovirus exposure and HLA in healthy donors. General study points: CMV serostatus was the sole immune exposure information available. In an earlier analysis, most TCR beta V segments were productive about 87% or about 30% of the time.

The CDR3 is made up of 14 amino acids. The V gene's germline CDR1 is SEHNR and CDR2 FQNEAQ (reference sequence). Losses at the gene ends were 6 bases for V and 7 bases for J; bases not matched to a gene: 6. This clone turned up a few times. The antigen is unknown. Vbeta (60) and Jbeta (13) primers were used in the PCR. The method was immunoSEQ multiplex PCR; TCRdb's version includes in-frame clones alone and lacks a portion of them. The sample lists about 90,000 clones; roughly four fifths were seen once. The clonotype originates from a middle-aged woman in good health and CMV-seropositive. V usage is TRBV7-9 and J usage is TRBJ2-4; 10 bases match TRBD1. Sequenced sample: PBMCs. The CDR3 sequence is CASRPGQGMNIQYF. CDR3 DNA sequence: TGTGCCAGCAGACCGGGACAGGGGATGAACATTCAGTACTTC.